These 22 T cell receptor beta chains originate from one sample sequenced in a study of blood T cells in healthy people across ages. Through a sample-barcoded 5' primer and a J-beta primer mix, a second PCR was run for roughly 6 to 12 cycles. TCRdb itself ran the 5' RACE reads through MiXCR, one entry per CDR3 protein. The data show 1,300,000 or so distinct CDR3 sequences, 59% seen once. The sequenced sample consisted of blood. The origin of the receptors is a man aged 18-30 years in good health.

V usage is TRBV15 and J usage is TRBJ2-5; 14 positions match TRBD2. Trimming at V came to 1 base and at J to 11 bases, leaving 21 bases not matched to a gene. The CDR3 has 20 amino acids. The germline CDR1 and CDR2 sequences are LNHNV and YYDKDF (reference sequence). The CDR3 loop reads CATSRGAGTSGRAYLREQYF. CDR3 DNA: TGTGCCACCAGCAGAGGTGCGGGGACTAGCGGGAGAGCGTACCTTAGAGAGCAGTACTTC.

This clonotype appeared a single time. This chain connects TRBV20-1 to TRBJ2-7; D is uncertain. The length of the CDR3 is 11 residues. Trimming pared 0 bases from V and 10 bases from J, leaving 10 bases between. Germline CDR1 DFQATT, CDR2 SNEGSKA (reference sequence). Written as DNA, the CDR3 is TGCAGTGCTAGAGATCAACGGATACAGTACTTC. As protein: CSARDQRIQYF.

In regard to this clonotype: Germline is not matched at one junction end, which may reflect a read error. The V call is TRBV7-2, the J call TRBJ1-5; D gene ambiguous. The CDR3 is 14 amino acids. CDR1 and CDR2 (germline): SGHTA, FQGNSA. The CDR3, as DNA: TGTGCCAGCCGCTTAGAATGGATTAGTCAGCCCCAGCATTTT. It encodes CASRLEWISQPQHF.

The J gene is TRBJ1-2, the V gene TRBV4-3; D is ambiguous. Germline lookup yields CDR1 LGHNA and CDR2 YSLEER. There are 16 residues in the CDR3. V was clipped by 0 bases and J by 8 bases, with 19 bases between them. CDR3 residues: CASSQDGKEITGGYTF. CDR3 sequence (DNA): TGCGCCAGCAGCCAAGACGGGAAGGAAATTACCGGGGGCTACACCTTC.

This sequence joins TRBV2 and TRBJ2-1; TRBD2 aligns across 8 bases. The ends lost 3 bases at V and 6 bases at J; junction bases unmatched: 4. The CDR3 length is 14 residues. Germline V lookup: CDR1 SNHLY, CDR2 FYNNEI. This CDR3 is CASSERGELNEQFF. CDR3 coding DNA: TGTGCCAGCAGTGAGCGGGGGGAACTCAATGAGCAGTTCTTC.

V usage is TRBV12-3 or TRBV12-4 and J usage is TRBJ2-6; D gene unclear. The CDR3 contains 15 residues. V was cut by 7 bases and J by 1 base, with 11 bases left in between. CDR3 protein: CASTNQESGANVLTF. As DNA, the CDR3 is TGTGCCAGCACCAACCAAGAGTCTGGGGCCAACGTCCTGACTTTC.

This chain connects TRBV30 to TRBJ2-7; TRBD2 aligns across 7 bases. The junction had 1 base not matched to a gene; V was cut back by 0 bases and J by 2 bases. This CDR3 is built from 13 residues. Germline CDR1 reads GTSNPN; CDR2 reads SVGIG (reference sequence). The CDR3 bases are TGTGCCTGGAGTGTGGCGGGGGCCTACGAGCAGTACTTC. Amino acid sequence: CAWSVAGAYEQYF.

The sample holds a few counts of this clonotype. The chain recombines TRBV20-1 with TRBJ2-5; D not certain. Trimming left V 5 bases short and J 5 bases short, with 12 bases between. The CDR3 has 12 amino acids. The germline gives CDR1 DFQATT, CDR2 SNEGSKA (reference sequence). The CDR3 sequence: CSAFLVLETQYF. CDR3 in DNA: TGCAGTGCTTTTCTGGTTTTGGAGACCCAGTACTTC.

As concerns this clonotype: A much larger clone differs from this one at a single base, so this may be a read error. The rearrangement links TRBV7-6 to TRBJ2-5, with D perhaps TRBD2 (6 bases). The germline CDR1 and CDR2 sequences are SGHVS and FNYEAQ. The CDR3 length is 13 residues. Trimming shortened V by 5 bases and J by 3 bases, and 10 bases separated the two germline ends. CDR3 amino acids: CASSRDLEETQYF. DNA for the CDR3: TGTGCCAGCAGCAGGGACTTAGAAGAGACCCAGTACTTC.

V and J are TRBV28 and TRBJ1-1; D unclear. The CDR3 has 13 amino acids. V lost 4 bases, J lost 4 bases, and 10 bases lay in between. Germline-derived CDR1 and CDR2 are MDHEN and SYDVKM. This CDR3 reads CASSSSMTTEAFF. CDR3 nucleotide sequence: TGTGCCAGCAGTTCCAGCATGACCACTGAAGCTTTCTTT.

This chain uses TRBV29-1 with TRBJ2-1, with TRBD2 matching over 11 bases. This CDR3 contains 13 residues. CDR1 SQVTM and CDR2 ANQGSEA come from the germline V gene. CDR3 nucleotide sequence: TGCGCGAAAAATAGCGGGAGGGCCAATGAGCAGTTCTTC. Translating gives CAKNSGRANEQFF.

About this clonotype: A read error may explain this, as a much larger clone is one base away. The chain employs TRBV29-1 and TRBJ1-4; D ambiguous. This CDR3 is built from 11 residues. Trimming pared 3 bases from V and 16 bases from J, leaving 15 bases between. CDR1 and CDR2 from the germline V gene are SQVTM and ANQGSEA. CDR3 loop: CSVDSGSVTFF. CDR3 DNA sequence: TGCAGCGTTGACTCGGGGTCCGTAACGTTTTTT. The complete variable domain, with remaining parts taken from reference TRBV29-1 and TRBJ1-4, reads SAVISQKPSRDICQRGTSLTIQCQVDSQVTMMFWYRQQPGQSLTLIATANQGSEATYESGFVIDKFPISRPNLTFSTLTVSNMSPEDSSIYLCSVDSGSVTFFGSGTQLSVL.

The chain has TRBV5-1 and TRBJ1-1; 9 bases fit TRBD1. Trimming took 1 base from V and 0 from J; bases not matched to a gene: 13. The V gene's germline CDR1 is SGHRS and CDR2 YFSETQ. The CDR3 has 19 amino acids. CDR3 sequence (DNA): TGCGCCAGCAGCTTGCGGGACAGGGACTGGGTGGGCCTGAACACTGAAGCTTTCTTT. This gives the protein CASSLRDRDWVGLNTEAFF.

This chain joins TRBV7-9 and TRBJ2-1, with TRBD1 matching 7 bases. Germline-derived CDR1 and CDR2 are SEHNR and FQNEAQ (reference sequence). This CDR3 has 14 amino acids. The V gene end was trimmed by 4 bases and the J gene end by 6 bases; junction bases not matched to a gene: 6. CDR3 loop: CASSYATGFNEQFF. CDR3 sequence (DNA): TGTGCCAGCAGCTACGCGACAGGGTTCAATGAGCAGTTCTTC.

The CDR3 DNA reads TGTGCCAGCAGCTTAGTGGGCCAGAGCATACGCAATGAGCAGTTCTTC. Its protein is CASSLVGQSIRNEQFF. J is TRBJ2-1 and V is TRBV7-2; D call uncertain. The CDR3 has 16 amino acids. Germline assignment: CDR1 SGHTA and CDR2 FQGNSA. The V and J ends lost 1 base and 6 bases respectively, with 16 bases between them.

V is TRBV20-1 and J is TRBJ2-5; 10 bases match TRBD1. The J call could be wrong; TRBJ2-7 is a better fit for the DNA end. This CDR3 comprises 13 residues. Looked up from germline, CDR1 is DFQATT and CDR2 is SNEGSKA (reference sequence). The CDR3 spells CSASPDRGYEQYF. The CDR3 DNA sequence: TGCAGTGCTTCACCGGACAGGGGGTACGAGCAGTACTTC.

The V gene is TRBV5-1, the J gene TRBJ2-7; perhaps TRBD2 as D (7 bases). The V end lost 0 bases, the J end lost 3 bases, and 19 bases lay between the germline ends. This CDR3 is built from 17 residues. The germline V gene encodes CDR1 SGHRS and CDR2 YFSETQ. The DNA for the CDR3 is TGCGCCAGCAGCTTGGGAGGTCTTCTGGGGGGGCTCTACGAGCAGTACTTC. It codes for CASSLGGLLGGLYEQYF.

CDR3 in amino acids: CSAMQGGSETEAFF. CDR3 DNA sequence: TGCAGTGCGATGCAGGGGGGGTCGGAAACTGAAGCTTTCTTT. This sequence joins TRBV20-1 and TRBJ1-1, with 7 bases identical to TRBD1. The junction had 12 bases not matched to a gene; V was cut back by 6 bases and J by 5 bases. The CDR3 consists of 14 residues. CDR1 and CDR2 from the germline V gene are DFQATT and SNEGSKA (reference sequence).

Note on this clonotype: The germline gene is not matched at one end of the junction; a read error may be the cause. This sequence joins TRBV5-8 and TRBJ2-5; possibly TRBD1 for D (5 bases). The J call is uncertain, as TRBJ2-7 better fits the DNA end. This CDR3 spans 13 amino acids. Germline V lookup: CDR1 SGHTS, CDR2 YDEGEE. The CDR3 loop reads CASSVADRSEQYF. In nucleotides, the CDR3 is TGCGCCAGCAGCGTGGCCGACAGATCCGAGCAGTACTTC.

This clonotype was picked up one time. The chain links TRBV6-2 or TRBV6-3 to TRBJ1-4; unclear D gene. The ends were cut back, 2 bases at V and 0 bases at J, with 10 bases in the middle. Germline V gene lookup returns CDR1 MNHEY and CDR2 SVGEGT. The CDR3 sequence is 16 residues long. The CDR3 reads CASSYNGESTNEKLFF. CDR3 DNA sequence: TGTGCCAGCAGTTACAACGGTGAATCAACTAATGAAAAACTGTTTTTT.

In the case of this clonotype: One end of the junction is discordant with germline, which a read error may explain. The chain is built from TRBV15 and TRBJ2-6; no clear D gene. CDR1 and CDR2 from the germline V gene are LNHNV and YYDKDF (reference sequence). The CDR3 is 15 amino acids. The CDR3 protein is CTTSRETSGANVLTF. In DNA, the CDR3 is TGTACCACCAGCAGAGAAACCTCTGGGGCCAACGTCCTGACTTTC.

The chain carries TRBV30 and TRBJ2-1; possible D gene TRBD1, 6 bases. This CDR3 is 14 amino acids long. Germline loops: CDR1 GTSNPN, CDR2 SVGIG (reference sequence). The germline V and J ends were trimmed by 0 bases and 4 bases, with 10 bases remaining between them. CDR3 residues: CAWSVRGGYNEQFF. In DNA form, the CDR3 reads TGTGCCTGGAGTGTTAGAGGGGGATACAATGAGCAGTTCTTC.